The sequence of this T cell receptor (beta chain) was determined in a study of blood T cell repertoires in COVID-19 (dated by TCRdb to the early 2020s). About the study as a whole: The collaborator samples originated in the United States, Italy and Spain and spanned the acute and convalescent phases of COVID-19. The repertoires were made available in a free public database intended to serve as a resource for research on the immune response to SARS-CoV-2. The dataset comprised deeply sampled blood TCRbeta repertoires from subjects exposed to, actively infected with, or recovered from COVID-19. HLA class I and class II types, where available, came from metadata supplied by the sample provider rather than from assay-based typing. A de-identified subject ID, COVID-19 status, age in years and sex were almost always included in the sample metadata. The prospective study material was composed of cDNA or gDNA derived from T cells, B-cell-depleted T cells, or PBMCs. Samples came from the ongoing ImmuneRACE study (first 160 participants) plus 1,254 subjects from 6 global collaborators. The research as a whole found: The amount of clinical and demographic metadata varied by source and participant and was provided uncurated.

The immunoSEQ Assay, a bias-controlled multiplex PCR, was used to amplify TCRbeta CDR3 regions from genomic DNA. As for how the authors treated the data: The number of nucleated cells in each sample was estimated from the amplification of reference gene primers within the assay. To quantify the absolute abundance of each unique TCRbeta CDR3 rearrangement, sequence reads were collapsed and filtered. For each sample, productive Simpson clonality was calculated as the square root of Simpson's diversity index across productive rearrangements. Here the immuneACCESS table is served through TCRdb, limited to in-frame sequences with V and J called. Missing clones are a known gap in these copies; in checked studies unresolved V genes cover under half, and the rest lacks a known reason. The V and J calls and clone size were taken over from that table, and D and trimming were inferred from the DNA. This sample comprises tens of thousands of clones, about nine tenths of them detected only once. Jointly, the top ten make up 15% of the sample.

Remarks on this clone: The antigen this receptor binds is unknown. Qualities for individual bases were not recorded, and no much larger clone is one base off.

Each collaborating institution followed its own protocols to collect whole blood in K2EDTA tubes. For TCRbeta analysis, collaborators shipped samples in one of three forms: frozen whole blood, isolated PBMCs, or DNA extracted from either of those sample types. The V and J ends are trimmed by 6 bases and 3 bases, leaving 11 bases between them. The CDR3 spans 13 residues, from the cysteine through the phenylalanine. The entry retains the CDR3 DNA only, 39 bases that are in frame from base 1. Per the germline V gene (reference sequence), LNHDA is the CDR1 and SQIVND is the CDR2. The chain is assembled from TRBV19 and TRBJ1-1, with the D gene uncertain. The receptor's source is a male donor with acute or convalescent COVID-19. Sequenced input: peripheral blood. The CDR3 is CASRNEVHTEAFF. The sequenced DNA is TGTGCCAGTAGAAACGAGGTGCACACTGAAGCTTTCTTT.